The 29 T cell receptor beta chains below all came from one sample that was sequenced in a study of OX40 agonist ivuxolimab in advanced cancers. Assay: immunoSEQ multiplex PCR; the TCRdb copy retains only in-frame clones and omits some. The table has about 69,000 clones, around 85% seen once. Sequenced here: CD4+ or CD8+ T cells sorted from blood, sampled in a trial of the OX40 agonist ivuxolimab. The receptors originated from an adult with an advanced solid tumor such as melanoma, head and neck, liver or kidney cancer.

The V gene is TRBV7-2, the J gene TRBJ1-2; D is uncertain. This CDR3 comprises 15 residues. The V gene's germline CDR1 is SGHTA and CDR2 FQGNSA. V lost 5 bases to trimming and J lost 8 bases, with 21 bases between them. The CDR3: CASSPENRELRGYTF. The CDR3 DNA reads as TGTGCCAGCAGCCCCGAAAACCGGGAACTGAGAGGCTACACCTTC.

The CDR3 spells CASNSFLAGAETQYF. CDR3 DNA: TGTGCCAGCAACAGCTTCTTAGCGGGAGCAGAGACCCAGTACTTC. This rearrangement joins TRBV7-6 to TRBJ2-5; the match to TRBD2 covers 9 bases. CDR3 length: 15 amino acids. J gave up 4 bases and V 7 bases, and 10 bases lay outside the gene matches. Germline V gene sequence: CDR1 SGHVS, CDR2 FNYEAQ.

About this clone itself: Germline is not matched at one junction end, which may reflect a read error. J is TRBJ2-5 and V is TRBV5-4; D is tentatively TRBD1 or TRBD2 (6 bases each). The V gene's germline CDR1 is SGHNT and CDR2 YYREEE (reference sequence). The CDR3 loop spans 15 amino acids. The CDR3 reads CASSLHGGEYKRRDF. The CDR3 coding sequence is TGTGCCAGCAGCTTGCACGGGGGCGAATACAAGAGAAGGGACTTC.

The genes are TRBV5-1 and TRBJ2-2; D may be TRBD2 (7 bases). Germline V gene data show CDR1 as SGHRS and CDR2 as YFSETQ. Trimming cost V 0 bases and J 1 base, with 13 bases left between them. This CDR3 has 17 amino acids. CDR3: CASSLAGGAGNTGELFF. In DNA form, the CDR3 reads TGCGCCAGCAGCTTGGCGGGGGGCGCTGGGAACACCGGGGAGCTGTTTTTT.

The genes are TRBV10-3 and TRBJ2-1; 11 nucleotides match TRBD2. This CDR3 is 17 amino acids long. V lost 4 bases to trimming and J lost 4 bases; unmatched junction nucleotides: 9. Germline V gene lookup returns CDR1 ENHRY and CDR2 SYGVKD. Written as DNA, the CDR3 is TGTGCCATCAGTGGTTCCTCACTAGCGGGGGTATACAATGAGCAGTTCTTC. Translated: CAISGSSLAGVYNEQFF.

The chain recombines TRBV28 with TRBJ2-1, with D unclear. The CDR3 extends over 11 amino acids. Germline CDR1 and CDR2: MDHEN and SYDVKM. Trimming removed 3 bases at V and 10 bases at J, with 7 bases between. In DNA, the CDR3 is TGTGCCAGCAGTTTCAGCCGAGAGCAGTTCTTC. Translation: CASSFSREQFF.

The chain has TRBV7-2 and TRBJ1-1, with D possibly TRBD1 on 5 matching bases. V dropped 5 bases and J dropped 6 bases, with 10 bases sitting between them. CDR1 and CDR2 (germline): SGHTA, FQGNSA. This CDR3 is 12 amino acids long. For the CDR3, the DNA is TGTGCCAGCAGCCGGGGACTCTCTGAAGCTTTCTTT. It specifies CASSRGLSEAFF.

The chain uses TRBV7-2 and TRBJ1-1; the D gene is possibly TRBD1 (6 bases). CDR1 and CDR2 (germline): SGHTA, FQGNSA. With 3 bases removed from V and 0 bases from J, the gap between germline ends came to 14 bases. The CDR3 is 16 residues long. This CDR3 reads CASSFSLGGLNTEAFF. Written as DNA, the CDR3 is TGTGCCAGCAGCTTTAGCCTCGGGGGCTTGAACACTGAAGCTTTCTTT.

This chain uses TRBV7-9 with TRBJ1-1; 8 bases line up with TRBD1. The trim removed 3 bases at V and 3 bases at J, leaving 9 bases unmatched. Germline V CDR1 and CDR2: SEHNR, FQNEAQ (reference sequence). The length of the CDR3 is 16 residues. The CDR3 region is CASSFSPDRAYTEAFF. The CDR3 DNA is TGTGCCAGCAGCTTTTCACCGGACAGGGCGTACACTGAAGCTTTCTTT. Looking up the rest from reference TRBV7-9 and TRBJ1-1 gives the full variable domain: DTGVSQNPRHKITKRGQNVTFRCDPISEHNRLYWYRQTLGQGPEFLTYFQNEAQLEKSRLLSDRFSAERPKGSFSTLEIQRTEQGDSAMYLCASSFSPDRAYTEAFFGQGTRLTVV.

V is TRBV2 and J is TRBJ2-2; maybe TRBD2 (5 bases). From germline, CDR1 is SNHLY and CDR2 FYNNEI. The CDR3 covers 14 residues. With 0 bases removed from V and 7 bases from J, the gap between germline ends came to 9 bases. The CDR3 loop is CASSEASGVGELFF. In nucleotides, the CDR3 is TGTGCCAGCAGTGAAGCGTCCGGGGTCGGGGAGCTGTTTTTT.

The chain employs TRBV11-2 and TRBJ2-7; TRBD2 agrees at 12 bases. Germline V lookup: CDR1 SGHAT, CDR2 FQNNGV. Trimming cost V 7 bases and J 3 bases; bases outside gene matches: 1. The CDR3 spans 13 residues. As DNA, the CDR3 is TGTGCCAGCAAACTAGCGGGGGGCTACGAGCAGTACTTC. Encoded protein: CASKLAGGYEQYF.

This clone was seen only a few times. CDR3 bases: TGTGCCATCAGTGAGTCTGAGGACAGCAATCAGCCCCAGCATTTT. Protein sequence: CAISESEDSNQPQHF. The J gene is TRBJ1-5, the V gene TRBV10-3; D is uncertain. There are 15 residues in the CDR3. The V end lost 0 bases, the J end lost 1 base, and 7 bases lay between the germline ends. Germline V lookup: CDR1 ENHRY, CDR2 SYGVKD.

This clone has just one count. The rearrangement joins TRBV18 to TRBJ2-7; D unclear. Looked up from germline, CDR1 is KGHSH and CDR2 is LQKENI. CDR3 length: 13 amino acids. V gave up 0 bases and J gave up 5 bases, with 8 bases separating them. The CDR3 DNA follows: TGTGCCAGCTCACCACCAGGGTTCCACGAGCAGTACTTC. This encodes CASSPPGFHEQYF.

The gene calls are TRBV7-8 and TRBJ1-4, with TRBD1 matching 8 bases. The CDR3 extends over 16 amino acids. The V gene end was trimmed by 4 bases and the J gene end by 0 bases; junction bases not matched to a gene: 4. CDR1 is SGHVS, CDR2 FQNEAQ, per germline. The CDR3 protein is CASSSGTGATNEKLFF. In DNA, the CDR3 is TGTGCCAGCAGCTCGGGGACAGGTGCAACTAATGAAAAACTGTTTTTT.

This CDR3 is CASSPPKEQGRQDTGELFF. In nucleotides, the CDR3 is TGTGCCAGCTCACCACCGAAGGAACAGGGGCGGCAAGACACCGGGGAGCTGTTTTTT. The chain has TRBV18 and TRBJ2-2; 7 bases match TRBD1. Trimming cost V 0 bases and J 3 bases; bases outside gene matches: 13. The CDR3 runs 19 residues. CDR1 is KGHSH and CDR2 is LQKENI in the germline V gene.

The V call is TRBV7-2, the J call TRBJ2-1, with a possible D match to TRBD2 (6 bases). Germline loops: CDR1 SGHTA, CDR2 FQGNSA. With 1 base removed from V and 15 bases from J, the gap between germline ends came to 16 bases. This CDR3 comprises 13 residues. The CDR3 DNA is TGTGCCAGCAGCTTAGTGCGGGGAGAGACGGGGTTCTTC. Protein product: CASSLVRGETGFF.

This CDR3 is CASSSGWADTQYF. CDR3 nucleotide sequence: TGTGCCAGCAGTTCAGGGTGGGCAGATACGCAGTATTTT. The genes are TRBV7-3 and TRBJ2-3; TRBD1 might be the D (5 bases). The V and J ends lost 6 bases and 4 bases respectively, with 11 bases between them. This CDR3 contains 13 residues. Germline lookup yields CDR1 SGHTA and CDR2 FQGTGA. The variable domain in full, with the rest retrieved from reference TRBV7-3 and TRBJ2-3, is GAGVSQTPSNKVTEKGKYVELRCDPISGHTALYWYRQSLGQGPEFLIYFQGTGAADDSGLPNDRFFAVRPEGSVSTLKIQRTERGDSAVYLCASSSGWADTQYFGPGTRLTVL.

The chain carries TRBV5-1 and TRBJ2-1; 7 bases are a match to TRBD2. Germline V gene sequence: CDR1 SGHRS, CDR2 YFSETQ. Trimming removed 4 bases from V and 3 bases from J; junction bases left unmatched: 7. There are 15 residues in the CDR3. CDR3 region: CASSPGTTHYNEQFF. CDR3 sequence (DNA): TGCGCCAGCAGCCCCGGGACTACCCACTACAATGAGCAGTTCTTC.

The chain combines TRBV20-1 with TRBJ2-1; D gene uncertain. CDR3 length: 11 residues. Germline CDR1 reads DFQATT; CDR2 reads SNEGSKA (reference sequence). The V end was cut by 2 bases, the J end by 4 bases, with 3 bases between. The CDR3 DNA reads as TGCAGTGCTAGAAATTACAATGAGCAGTTCTTC. It is translated as CSARNYNEQFF.

This sequence joins TRBV7-2 and TRBJ2-7; D is perhaps TRBD2 (7 bases). V gave up 2 bases and J gave up 0 bases, with 14 bases separating them. The length of the CDR3 is 16 residues. Germline V gene data show CDR1 as SGHTA and CDR2 as FQGNSA. CDR3 loop: CASSLRGGAFSYEQYF. The CDR3 bases are TGTGCCAGCAGCTTACGAGGGGGGGCATTCTCCTACGAGCAGTACTTC.

This clone was found once. The chain employs TRBV5-6 and TRBJ1-2; D not resolved. This CDR3 is built from 13 residues. V lost 1 base and J lost 10, with 14 bases in between. The germline gives CDR1 SGHDT, CDR2 YYEEEE. The chain's CDR3 is CASSLRTADYYTF. The CDR3 nucleotides read TGTGCCAGCAGCTTGAGAACAGCAGACTACTACACCTTC.

This sequence joins TRBV5-4 and TRBJ1-4; the D gene is possibly TRBD1 (5 bases). The CDR3 spans 16 residues. Germline-derived CDR1 and CDR2 are SGHNT and YYREEE (reference sequence). The V end was cut by 0 bases, the J end by 0 bases, with 9 bases between. CDR3 amino acids: CASSLGGRATNEKLFF. CDR3 in DNA: TGTGCCAGCAGCTTGGGGGGCCGGGCAACTAATGAAAAACTGTTTTTT.

The chain is built from TRBV18 and TRBJ1-2; D possibly corresponds to TRBD1 (6 bases). V dropped 3 bases and J dropped 0 bases, with 11 bases sitting between them. Germline CDR1 KGHSH, CDR2 LQKENI. This CDR3 contains 15 residues. The DNA of the CDR3 is TGTGCCAGCTCACCGCTAAGGACAGCTAACTATGGCTACACCTTC. Its translation: CASSPLRTANYGYTF.

This rearrangement joins TRBV19 to TRBJ2-5; possibly TRBD2 for D (5 bases). The J call may be in error: the DNA end matches TRBJ2-7 better. CDR1 LNHDA and CDR2 SQIVND come from the germline V gene (reference sequence). The CDR3 runs to 13 residues. This chain's CDR3 is CASSPDGAYEQYF. The CDR3 DNA follows: TGTGCCAGTAGTCCTGACGGGGCCTACGAGCAGTACTTC.

The rearrangement links TRBV7-2 to TRBJ2-2; 8 bases match TRBD2. CDR1 SGHTA and CDR2 FQGNSA come from the germline V gene. There are 17 residues in the CDR3. Losses at the gene ends were 5 bases for V and 1 base for J; bases not matched to a gene: 9. The CDR3 loop reads CASSLTSGLGNTGELFF. The CDR3 region has the DNA TGTGCCAGCAGCCTCACCTCGGGACTAGGGAACACCGGGGAGCTGTTTTTT. Full variable domain (rest looked up from reference TRBV7-2 and TRBJ2-2): GAGVSQSPSNKVTEKGKDVELRCDPISGHTALYWYRQSLGQGLEFLIYFQGNSAPDKSGLPSDRFSAERTGGSVSTLTIQRTQQEDSAVYLCASSLTSGLGNTGELFFGEGSRLTVL.

The V and J genes are TRBV7-2 and TRBJ1-1, with no clear D. The V end lost 3 bases, the J end lost 1 base, and 6 bases lay between the germline ends. This CDR3 is built from 13 residues. The V gene's germline CDR1 is SGHTA and CDR2 FQGNSA. Here the CDR3 DNA reads TGTGCCAGCAGCTTTCTTCAGAACACTGAAGCTTTCTTT. This encodes CASSFLQNTEAFF.

This chain links TRBV14 with TRBJ2-1; no clear D gene. CDR1 is SGHDN, CDR2 FVKESK, per germline. V was shortened by 4 bases and J by 8 bases, with 18 bases between the two germline ends. The CDR3 is 15 amino acids. CDR3 amino acids: CASSPIHGGQHEQFF. The CDR3 DNA is TGTGCCAGCAGCCCTATCCATGGTGGGCAGCATGAGCAGTTCTTC.

The chain has TRBV19 and TRBJ2-1; D is possibly TRBD2 (6 bases). V was cut by 3 bases and J by 4 bases, with 10 bases left in between. The CDR3 is 14 amino acids. Per germline, CDR1 LNHDA and CDR2 SQIVND (reference sequence). This CDR3 reads CASSIGGAYNEQFF. For the CDR3, the DNA is TGTGCCAGTAGTATCGGGGGTGCGTACAATGAGCAGTTCTTC.

J is TRBJ2-1 and V is TRBV11-2; possibly TRBD1 for D (5 bases). Germline CDR1 and CDR2: SGHAT and FQNNGV. The V and J ends lost 4 bases and 7 bases respectively, with 17 bases between them. The CDR3 spans 15 residues. The CDR3 spells CASSSSSTGKNEQFF. The CDR3 DNA reads TGTGCCAGCAGCTCCTCATCTACAGGTAAAAATGAGCAGTTCTTC.